The 30 T cell receptor beta chains reported below all come from one sample, sequenced in a study of T cells in Graves' hyperthyroidism and ophthalmopathy. Researchers amplified the TCR beta CDR3 regions from RNA transcripts. The HTBI primer set drove a first-round RT-PCR of the TCR CDR3. TCRdb fed the multiplex PCR reads into MiXCR, producing one record per CDR3 protein. The sample lists 400,000 or so distinct CDR3 sequences, about 14% occurring once. Sequenced sample: blood. Receptor source: a woman aged 25 to 39 with Graves' ophthalmopathy.

There are many counts of this clonotype. The chain links TRBV7-9 to TRBJ2-5; 8 nucleotides align to TRBD1. Germline-derived CDR1 and CDR2 are SEHNR and FQNEAQ (reference sequence). V was pared by 10 bases and J by 5 bases, with 3 bases of the junction left unmatched. CDR3 length equals 11 residues. In DNA form, the CDR3 reads TGTGCCACCCAGGGGGCGGAGACCCAGTACTTC. This gives the protein CATQGAETQYF.

The sample holds a few counts of this clonotype. This chain connects TRBV4-1 to TRBJ1-2; no firm D call. CDR1 is MGHRA and CDR2 is YSYEKL in the germline V gene. The CDR3 consists of 17 residues. V was pared by 0 bases and J by 2 bases, with 16 bases between. CDR3 protein: CASSQDPGGSNNYGYTF. CDR3 nucleotides: TGCGCCAGCAGCCAAGATCCGGGCGGGAGTAACAACTATGGCTACACCTTC.

This clonotype has only a few counts. This chain joins TRBV25-1 and TRBJ1-4; D gene ambiguous. The ends were cut back, 2 bases at V and 4 bases at J, with 11 bases in the middle. This CDR3 region has 15 residues. Germline CDR1 and CDR2: MGHDK and SYGVNS. CDR3 DNA: TGTGCCAGCAGTGAAACCACAGCGTATAATGAAAAACTGTTTTTT. The encoded protein is CASSETTAYNEKLFF.

In this sample, this clonotype turned up many times. The rearrangement uses TRBV12-3 or TRBV12-4 and TRBJ2-4; 9 bases match TRBD2. With 5 bases clipped from V and 8 bases from J, the junction kept 25 bases outside the gene matches. The CDR3 contains 20 residues. The CDR3 spells CASSPRGVAGGPGVLDIQYF. The CDR3 region has the DNA TGTGCCAGCAGTCCCCGAGGGGTGGCGGGGGGGCCCGGTGTTCTAGACATTCAGTACTTC.

This clonotype was seen ten or more times. CDR3 sequence (DNA): TGTGCCAGCAGTGCCCTCTCGCTAGTGAACACCATATATTTT. Translation: CASSALSLVNTIYF. The genes are TRBV28 and TRBJ1-3, with no clear D. The CDR3 has 14 residues. V was pared by 5 bases and J by 7 bases, with 15 bases between. Germline lookup yields CDR1 MDHEN and CDR2 SYDVKM.

There are many counts of this clonotype. J is TRBJ1-6 and V is TRBV30, with no clear D. The CDR3 has 14 residues. Looked up from germline, CDR1 is GTSNPN and CDR2 is SVGIG (reference sequence). Trimming cost V 5 bases and J 5 bases, with 13 bases left between them. The CDR3 DNA reads TGTGCCTGGCTCCCCACTTGGGATAATTCACCCCTCCACTTT. It specifies CAWLPTWDNSPLHF.

CDR3 region: CASSRTGGSDTQYF. The CDR3 DNA follows: TGTGCTAGCTCCAGGACAGGGGGCTCAGATACGCAGTATTTT. The J gene is TRBJ2-3, the V gene TRBV7-7; 11 positions agree with TRBD1. CDR1 SSHAT and CDR2 FNYEAQ come from the germline V gene (reference sequence). CDR3 length: 14 residues.

This clonotype was picked up many times. V is TRBV5-1 and J is TRBJ1-2; D perhaps matches TRBD1 (6 bases). Trimming took 8 bases from V and 4 from J, leaving 15 bases between them. The CDR3 spans 13 residues. In germline, CDR1 is SGHRS, CDR2 YFSETQ. CDR3 loop: CASRTETSYGYTF. The CDR3, as DNA: TGCGCCAGTCGGACAGAGACTTCCTATGGCTACACCTTC.

This clonotype appeared a few times. This chain connects TRBV6-1 to TRBJ1-1, with 8 nucleotides matching TRBD1. Germline-derived CDR1 and CDR2 are MNHNS and SASEGT. V lost 6 bases and J lost 6; bases outside the gene matches: 9. There are 14 residues in the CDR3. CDR3 sequence (DNA): TGTGCCAGCAGCAGAACTCGACAGGGGTCTGAAGCTTTCTTT. Translating it yields CASSRTRQGSEAFF.

This clonotype was picked up many times. The genes are TRBV7-2 and TRBJ1-2; D is possibly TRBD1 (5 bases). The germline gives CDR1 SGHTA, CDR2 FQGNSA. The length of the CDR3 is 16 residues. Trimming cost V 0 bases and J 8 bases, with 19 bases left between them. CDR3 coding DNA: TGTGCCAGCAGCTTAGCCTCACTCAGGGAGATTTGGGGCTACACCTTC. Its translation is CASSLASLREIWGYTF.

This clonotype was counted ten times or more. The CDR3 loop reads CASSQSSWYTEAFF. The CDR3 region has the DNA TGTGCCAGCAGCCAAAGTTCATGGTACACTGAAGCTTTCTTT. This chain uses TRBV3-1 with TRBJ1-1; no firm D call. The CDR3 totals 14 residues. Germline loops: CDR1 LGHDT, CDR2 YNNKEL (reference sequence). V lost 2 bases and J 3 bases, leaving 10 bases between the germline ends.

This clonotype came up a few times. For the CDR3, the DNA is TGCGCCAGCAGCAGGGTGGACAGTAGCACAGATACGCAGTATTTT. It is translated as CASSRVDSSTDTQYF. The chain carries TRBV10-1 and TRBJ2-3; TRBD1 might be the D (6 bases). Looked up from germline, CDR1 is WNHNN and CDR2 is SYGVQD (reference sequence). The length of the CDR3 is 15 residues. Trimming stripped 6 bases from V and 0 bases from J, with 13 bases between.

This clonotype was recorded at least ten times. V usage is TRBV6-1 and J usage is TRBJ1-2, with unresolved D. CDR1 is MNHNS and CDR2 is SASEGT in the germline V gene. The CDR3 is 16 residues long. V lost 7 bases and J lost 0, with 18 bases in between. This CDR3 reads CASTSNPEFSNYGYTF. The CDR3, as DNA: TGTGCCAGCACCTCGAATCCGGAGTTCTCTAACTATGGCTACACCTTC.

There are a few counts of this clonotype. V gene TRBV28 combines with J gene TRBJ1-1; maybe TRBD1 (5 bases). The CDR3 length is 13 residues. Germline CDR1 and CDR2: MDHEN and SYDVKM. Trimming removed 6 bases from V and 6 bases from J, with 14 bases in between. CDR3 residues: CASRTPGGAEAFF. The CDR3 DNA sequence: TGTGCCAGCAGGACCCCCGGGGGGGCTGAAGCTTTCTTT.

This clonotype was picked up many times. This chain joins TRBV7-2 and TRBJ1-2, with D maybe TRBD1 (6 bases). Germline V gene sequence: CDR1 SGHTA, CDR2 FQGNSA. This CDR3 contains 14 residues. V lost 4 bases and J 4 bases, leaving 13 bases between the germline ends. CDR3 amino acids: CASSSTGNTYGYTF. The CDR3, as DNA: TGTGCCAGCAGCTCCACAGGGAATACCTATGGCTACACCTTC.

This clonotype was recorded at least ten times. The chain uses TRBV11-2 and TRBJ1-4; D gene uncertain. This CDR3 comprises 15 residues. V lost 1 base, J lost 6 bases, and 12 bases lay in between. Germline V lookup: CDR1 SGHAT, CDR2 FQNNGV. The chain's CDR3 is CASSLVAGGHEKLFF. The CDR3 DNA reads as TGTGCCAGCAGCTTAGTTGCGGGAGGTCATGAAAAACTGTTTTTT.

The chain combines TRBV20-1 with TRBJ1-3; D call uncertain. Trimming removed 0 bases from V and 6 bases from J, with 21 bases in between. The CDR3 is 17 amino acids. The V gene's germline CDR1 is DFQATT and CDR2 SNEGSKA (reference sequence). In nucleotides, the CDR3 is TGCAGTGCTAGAGAGTATATAGGGTCCCGGGCAACAAACACCATATATTTT. This sequence encodes CSAREYIGSRATNTIYF.

The table lists this clonotype with many counts. This rearrangement joins TRBV11-2 to TRBJ2-3, with D possibly being TRBD2 (6 bases). Looked up from germline, CDR1 is SGHAT and CDR2 is FQNNGV. Trimming took off 5 bases at V and 0 bases at J, with 12 bases between the two ends. The CDR3 is 15 residues long. This CDR3 is CASSPGELSTDTQYF. The CDR3 nucleotides read TGTGCCAGCAGCCCGGGGGAGTTAAGCACAGATACGCAGTATTTT.

In its sample, this clonotype was seen many times. The CDR3 DNA reads TGTGCCACGTCACCGGGACTCCAGGATTTTATCACAGATACGCAGTATTTT. Translating gives CATSPGLQDFITDTQYF. The V gene is TRBV19, the J gene TRBJ2-3; D is possibly TRBD2 (6 bases). Deletions cut 10 bases from V and 2 bases from J, with 25 bases between. There are 17 residues in the CDR3. Per germline, CDR1 LNHDA and CDR2 SQIVND (reference sequence).

This clonotype was counted between two and nine times. The chain uses TRBV7-9 and TRBJ2-7; a possible D gene is TRBD1 (5 bases). The germline gives CDR1 SEHNR, CDR2 FQNEAQ (reference sequence). V was trimmed by 1 base and J by 1 base, leaving 8 bases between them. The length of the CDR3 is 14 residues. CDR3 residues: CASSLETVSYEQYF. In nucleotides, the CDR3 is TGTGCCAGCAGCTTAGAGACAGTATCCTACGAGCAGTACTTC.

V and J are TRBV2 and TRBJ1-1, with D maybe TRBD1 (6 bases). The CDR3 runs 15 residues. The V gene lost 7 bases and the J gene lost 1 base, with 16 bases spanning the gap. Germline CDR1 and CDR2: SNHLY and FYNNEI. CDR3 in amino acids: CASTGTSKQNTEAFF. The CDR3 DNA sequence: TGTGCCAGCACGGGGACAAGCAAACAGAACACTGAAGCTTTCTTT.

J is TRBJ2-3 and V is TRBV19, with TRBD2 as a possible D gene (5 bases). Trimming left V 5 bases short and J 3 bases short, with 9 bases between. This CDR3 spans 13 amino acids. In germline, CDR1 is LNHDA, CDR2 SQIVND (reference sequence). CDR3: CASSQRDTDTQYF. CDR3 DNA: TGTGCCAGTAGTCAGAGGGATACAGATACGCAGTATTTT.

This clonotype showed up many times. The chain combines TRBV20-1 with TRBJ1-5; D ambiguous. This CDR3 comprises 15 residues. Germline assignment: CDR1 DFQATT and CDR2 SNEGSKA (reference sequence). V lost 3 bases, J lost 7 bases, and 19 bases lay in between. The CDR3 loop reads CSASLAAPVGQPQHF. DNA for the CDR3: TGCAGTGCTAGTCTCGCGGCCCCAGTTGGCCAGCCCCAGCATTTT.

This clonotype showed up many times. V gene TRBV11-2 combines with J gene TRBJ1-1; D is undetermined. The CDR3 runs to 13 residues. Deletions cut 5 bases from V and 1 base from J, with 8 bases between. CDR1 SGHAT and CDR2 FQNNGV come from the germline V gene. In DNA form, the CDR3 reads TGTGCCAGCAGCCCCTACAGGAACACTGAAGCTTTCTTT. Translated, it gives CASSPYRNTEAFF.

In this sample, this clonotype turned up many times. The genes are TRBV27 and TRBJ1-6, with 8 nucleotides matching TRBD1. J lost 14 bases, V lost 6 bases, and 15 bases had no gene match. Looked up from germline, CDR1 is MNHEY and CDR2 is SMNVEV (reference sequence). The CDR3 is 15 amino acids. Here the CDR3 DNA reads TGTGCCAGCAGGATTGCCGGGACAGGAGTCCTAACCCTCCACTTT. As protein: CASRIAGTGVLTLHF.

The chain employs TRBV9 and TRBJ2-2; D possibly uses TRBD1 or TRBD2 (6 bases each). The CDR3 extends over 14 amino acids. Trimming took off 5 bases at V and 12 bases at J, with 20 bases between the two ends. The germline gives CDR1 SGDLS, CDR2 YYNGEE. The CDR3 region is CASSAEGDPEKLFF. The CDR3 bases are TGTGCCAGCAGTGCGGAGGGGGACCCTGAAAAGCTGTTTTTT.

The V call is TRBV13, the J call TRBJ2-7; TRBD1 agrees at 7 bases. Germline loops: CDR1 PRHDT, CDR2 FYEKMQ (reference sequence). The CDR3 extends over 13 amino acids. V lost 5 bases, J lost 6 bases, and 7 bases stayed unmatched. CDR3 region: CASSHRGTGEQYF. CDR3 nucleotide sequence: TGTGCCAGCAGCCACAGGGGAACGGGCGAGCAGTACTTC.

Ten or more counts support this clonotype. The gene calls are TRBV2 and TRBJ2-3; perhaps TRBD1 as D (6 bases). Trimming stripped 1 base from V and 2 bases from J, with 7 bases between. Germline CDR1 and CDR2: SNHLY and FYNNEI. There are 14 residues in the CDR3. The CDR3 loop reads CASSEGTATDTQYF. The CDR3 DNA follows: TGTGCCAGCAGTGAAGGGACAGCCACAGATACGCAGTATTTT.

In its sample, this clonotype was seen many times. The chain couples TRBV30 to TRBJ1-5, with D hard to call. The CDR3 has 15 amino acids. Germline values: CDR1 GTSNPN, CDR2 SVGIG (reference sequence). Trimming removed 1 base from V and 5 bases from J, with 15 bases in between. The CDR3, as DNA: TGTGCCTGGAGTGAGATGGATCCCCTTGATCAGCCCCAGCATTTT. This translates into CAWSEMDPLDQPQHF.

The chain has TRBV12-3 or TRBV12-4 and TRBJ2-5; 13 bases are a match to TRBD2. The CDR3 is made up of 18 amino acids. Unmatched junction bases numbered 13, after V lost 5 bases and J lost 4 bases. The CDR3 region has the DNA TGTGCCAGCAGTCCGGGACTAGCGGGGAGACCGTTGGGAGAGACCCAGTACTTC. It codes for CASSPGLAGRPLGETQYF.